This note documents a single T cell receptor (beta chain) sequence. The antigen remains undetermined. Germline V gene lookup returns CDR1 MNHNS and CDR2 SASEGT. Losses at the gene ends were 5 bases for V and 0 bases for J; bases not matched to a gene: 10. This CDR3 has 16 amino acids. This sample was taken from a study of response to subunit inactivated influenza vaccine. General study results and limits: That few new T cells are recruited by each seasonal influenza vaccination was the authors' suggestion.

TCRdb independently ran MiXCR on the RT-PCR reads; one entry per CDR3 protein. The data hold under 950,000 distinct CDR3 sequences, with around 21% observed a single time. Sample: PBMCs from blood, taken 5 days after vaccination. The chain recombines TRBV6-1 with TRBJ2-7; 7 bases agree with TRBD1. The TCR was taken from a man aged 50-59 years who received an inactivated influenza vaccine. The CDR3 spells CASSTGTVLSSYEQYF. The CDR3 DNA reads as TGTGCCAGCAGTACCGGGACAGTACTAAGCTCCTACGAGCAGTACTTC.